The T cell receptor (beta chain) under discussion was sequenced for a study of control samples from healthy donors and cancer patients. The repertoire was sequenced with immunoSEQ multiplex PCR; TCRdb's copy has only in-frame clones and lacks some. Of around 95,000 clones listed, about 82% were seen once; the top ten hold 19%. CDR3 length equals 17 residues. With V trimmed by 3 bases and J by 6 bases, 13 bases remained unmatched. The germline gives CDR1 SGDLS, CDR2 YYNGEE. Sample: blood. The V call is TRBV9, the J call TRBJ2-1, with 9 positions matching TRBD2. The TCR was taken from a man aged 25-45 years in good health. The CDR3 DNA is TGTGCCAGCAGCGCCCAAGCCGGGACTAGCAGAATCAATGAGCAGTTCTTC. Translated: CASSAQAGTSRINEQFF.